This T cell receptor (beta chain) was profiled in a study of long-term antiretroviral therapy in people with HIV. At the survey level, the v3.0 immunoSEQ assay was run. Each sample had sequencing targeting roughly 40,000-50,000 T-cell genomes. Profiled with immunoSEQ multiplex PCR; TCRdb holds only in-frame clones, not every one. The data show roughly 28,000 clones, roughly 96% seen once. In regard to this clone: Its target is not known.

The CDR3 length is 13 residues. V was pared by 11 bases and J by 3 bases, with 17 bases between. The germline gives CDR1 SEHNR, CDR2 FQNEAQ (reference sequence). Study-level findings and limits: The clones with expansion before ART were dominant in the repertoire at all time points. Neither ART adherence, viral resistance nor therapy changes were documented. Increased diversity was seen after ART, yet it remained lower than in transplant donor controls.

The chain combines TRBV7-9 with TRBJ2-7; D unclear. Sample: unsorted PBMCs, taken more than 6 years after starting antiretroviral therapy. The receptor was isolated from a man aged 25-45 years with HIV. DNA for the CDR3: TGTGCCTCTTCCGAGGATGGGCACTACGAGCAGTACTTC. Translated, it gives CASSEDGHYEQYF.